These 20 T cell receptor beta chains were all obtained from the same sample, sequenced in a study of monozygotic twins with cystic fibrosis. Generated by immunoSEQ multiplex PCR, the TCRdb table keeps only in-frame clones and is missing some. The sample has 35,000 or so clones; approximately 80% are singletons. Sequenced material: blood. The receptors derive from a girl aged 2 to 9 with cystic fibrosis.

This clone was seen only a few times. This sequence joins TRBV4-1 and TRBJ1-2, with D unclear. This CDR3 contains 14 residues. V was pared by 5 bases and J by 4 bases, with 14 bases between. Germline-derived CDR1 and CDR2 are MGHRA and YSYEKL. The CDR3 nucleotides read TGCGCCAGCAGCGCCGGACGGCGATCCTATGGCTACACCTTC. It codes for CASSAGRRSYGYTF.

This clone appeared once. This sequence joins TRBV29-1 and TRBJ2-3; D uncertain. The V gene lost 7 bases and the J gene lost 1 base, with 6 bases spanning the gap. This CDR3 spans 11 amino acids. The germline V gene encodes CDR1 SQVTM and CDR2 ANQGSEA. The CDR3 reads CSAQGTDTQYF. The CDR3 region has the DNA TGCAGCGCCCAAGGCACAGATACGCAGTATTTT.

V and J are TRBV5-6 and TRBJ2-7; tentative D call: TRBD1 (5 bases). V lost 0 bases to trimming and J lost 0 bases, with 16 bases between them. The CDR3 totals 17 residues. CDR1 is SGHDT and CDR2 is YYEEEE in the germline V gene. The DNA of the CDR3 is TGTGCCAGCAGCTTGGAGTATCGACAGAGGTTCTCCTACGAGCAGTACTTC. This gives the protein CASSLEYRQRFSYEQYF.

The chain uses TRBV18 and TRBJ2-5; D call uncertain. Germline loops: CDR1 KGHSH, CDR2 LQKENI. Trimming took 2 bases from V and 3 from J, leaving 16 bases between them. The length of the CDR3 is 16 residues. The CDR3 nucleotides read TGTGCCAGCTCACCAATACGGCAGAACCCCGAAGAGACCCAGTACTTC. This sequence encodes CASSPIRQNPEETQYF.

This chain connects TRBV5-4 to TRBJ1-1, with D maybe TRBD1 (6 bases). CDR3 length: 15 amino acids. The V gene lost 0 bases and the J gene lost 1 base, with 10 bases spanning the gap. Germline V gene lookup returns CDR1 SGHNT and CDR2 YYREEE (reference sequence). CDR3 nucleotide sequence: TGTGCCAGCAGCTTGGGGCCAGGGGCGAACACTGAAGCTTTCTTT. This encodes CASSLGPGANTEAFF.

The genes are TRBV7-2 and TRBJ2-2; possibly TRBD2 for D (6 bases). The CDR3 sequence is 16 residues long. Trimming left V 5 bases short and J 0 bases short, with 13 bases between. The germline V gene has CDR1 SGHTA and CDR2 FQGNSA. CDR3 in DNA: TGTGCCAGCAGCCCACGGGGAGGAGCGAACACCGGGGAGCTGTTTTTT. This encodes CASSPRGGANTGELFF.

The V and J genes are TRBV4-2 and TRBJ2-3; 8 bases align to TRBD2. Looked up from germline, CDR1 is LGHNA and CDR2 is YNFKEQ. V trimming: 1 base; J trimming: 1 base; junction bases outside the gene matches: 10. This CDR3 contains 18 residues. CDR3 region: CASSQADSGGGGTDTQYF. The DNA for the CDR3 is TGTGCCAGCAGCCAAGCGGACAGCGGGGGAGGAGGCACAGATACGCAGTATTTT.

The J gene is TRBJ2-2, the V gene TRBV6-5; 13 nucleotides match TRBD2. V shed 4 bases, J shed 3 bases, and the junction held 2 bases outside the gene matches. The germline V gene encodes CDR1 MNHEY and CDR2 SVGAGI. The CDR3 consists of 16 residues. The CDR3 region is CASSFGLAGDTGELFF. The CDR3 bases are TGTGCCAGCAGTTTCGGACTAGCGGGGGACACCGGGGAGCTGTTTTTT.

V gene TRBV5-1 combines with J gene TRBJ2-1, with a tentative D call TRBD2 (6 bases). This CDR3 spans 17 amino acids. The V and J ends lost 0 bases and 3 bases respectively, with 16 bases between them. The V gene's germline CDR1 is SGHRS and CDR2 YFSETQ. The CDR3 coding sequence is TGCGCCAGCAGCTTGGCCGGACTACAGGAAAACTACAATGAGCAGTTCTTC. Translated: CASSLAGLQENYNEQFF.

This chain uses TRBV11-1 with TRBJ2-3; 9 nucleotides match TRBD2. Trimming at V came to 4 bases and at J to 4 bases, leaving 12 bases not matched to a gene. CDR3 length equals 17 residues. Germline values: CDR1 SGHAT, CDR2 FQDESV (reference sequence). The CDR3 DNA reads TGTGCCAGCAGCTCGTGGCGGGGGGGAGTTAACGCAGATACGCAGTATTTT. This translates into CASSSWRGGVNADTQYF.

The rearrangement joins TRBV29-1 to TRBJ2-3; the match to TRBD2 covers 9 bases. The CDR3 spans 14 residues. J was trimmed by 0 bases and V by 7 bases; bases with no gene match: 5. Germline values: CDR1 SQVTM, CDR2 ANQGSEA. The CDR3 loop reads CSESSGASTDTQYF. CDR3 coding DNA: TGCAGCGAGTCTAGCGGGGCTAGCACAGATACGCAGTATTTT.

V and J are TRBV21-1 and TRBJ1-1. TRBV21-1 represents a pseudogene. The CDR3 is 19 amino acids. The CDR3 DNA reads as TGTGCCAGCAGCAAAGGGCCGGGGAGCTATCACGTCTTGAACACTGAAGCTTTCTTT. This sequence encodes CASSKGPGSYHVLNTEAFF.

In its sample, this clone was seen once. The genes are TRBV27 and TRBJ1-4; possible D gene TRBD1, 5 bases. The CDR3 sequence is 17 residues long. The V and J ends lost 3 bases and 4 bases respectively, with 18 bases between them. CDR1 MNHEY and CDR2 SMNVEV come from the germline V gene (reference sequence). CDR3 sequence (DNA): TGTGCCAGCAGTTTTCTATACCATGGGGGGGATAATGAAAAACTGTTTTTT. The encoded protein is CASSFLYHGGDNEKLFF.

The CDR3 loop is CASSAGGHWGYTF. The DNA of the CDR3 is TGTGCCAGCAGTGCCGGGGGTCATTGGGGCTACACCTTC. This chain uses TRBV11-2 with TRBJ1-2, with D maybe TRBD1 (5 bases). CDR3 length: 13 residues. From germline, CDR1 is SGHAT and CDR2 FQNNGV. Trimming left V 6 bases short and J 8 bases short, with 16 bases between. The full variable domain, its missing parts supplied by reference TRBV11-2 and TRBJ1-2, is EAGVAQSPRYKIIEKRQSVAFWCNPISGHATLYWYQQILGQGPKLLIQFQNNGVVDDSQLPKDRFSAERLKGVDSTLKIQPAKLEDSAVYLCASSAGGHWGYTFGSGTRLTVV.

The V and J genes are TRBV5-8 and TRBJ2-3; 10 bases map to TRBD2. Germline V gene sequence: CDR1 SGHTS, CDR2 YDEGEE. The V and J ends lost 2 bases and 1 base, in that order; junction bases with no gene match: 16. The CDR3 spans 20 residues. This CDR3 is CASSLGQSGTGTSGTDTQYF. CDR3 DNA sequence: TGTGCCAGCAGCTTAGGCCAATCTGGGACGGGGACTAGCGGCACAGATACGCAGTATTTT.

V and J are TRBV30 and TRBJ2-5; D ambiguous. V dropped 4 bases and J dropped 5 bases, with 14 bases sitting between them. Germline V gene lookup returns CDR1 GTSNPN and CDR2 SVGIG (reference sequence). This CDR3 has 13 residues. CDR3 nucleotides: TGTGCCTGGACCCTCGACCTCCGGGAGACCCAGTACTTC. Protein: CAWTLDLRETQYF. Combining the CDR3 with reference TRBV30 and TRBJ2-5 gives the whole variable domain SQTIHQWPATLVQPVGSPLSLECTVEGTSNPNLYWYRQAAGRGLQLLFYSVGIGQISSEVPQNLSASRPQDRQFILSSKKLLLSDSGFYLCAWTLDLRETQYFGPGTRLLVL.

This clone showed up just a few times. CDR3 sequence: CASSITYEQYF. As DNA, the CDR3 is TGTGCCAGTAGTATCACCTACGAGCAGTACTTC. V is TRBV19 and J is TRBJ2-7; D remains ambiguous. Trimming removed 3 bases from V and 2 bases from J, with 2 bases in between. CDR1 is LNHDA and CDR2 is SQIVND in the germline V gene (reference sequence). CDR3 length equals 11 residues.

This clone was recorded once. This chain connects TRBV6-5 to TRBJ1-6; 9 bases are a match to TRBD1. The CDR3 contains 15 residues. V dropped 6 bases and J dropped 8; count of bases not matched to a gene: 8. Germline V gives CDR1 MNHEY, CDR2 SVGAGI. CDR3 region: CASRGQGKRDSPLHF. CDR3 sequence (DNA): TGTGCCAGCAGGGGACAGGGTAAAAGGGATTCACCCCTCCACTTT.

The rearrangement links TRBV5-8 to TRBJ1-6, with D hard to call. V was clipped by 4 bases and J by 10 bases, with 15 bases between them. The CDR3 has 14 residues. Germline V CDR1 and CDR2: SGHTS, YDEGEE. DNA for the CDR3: TGTGCCAGCAGCCTGGGCGGGCATTGGTCACCCCTCCACTTT. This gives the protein CASSLGGHWSPLHF.

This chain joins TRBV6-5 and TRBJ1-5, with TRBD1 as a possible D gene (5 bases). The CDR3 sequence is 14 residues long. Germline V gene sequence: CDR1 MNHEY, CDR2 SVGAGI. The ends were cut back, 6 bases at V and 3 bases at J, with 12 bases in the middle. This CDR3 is CASRNRGYNQPQHF. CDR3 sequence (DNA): TGTGCCAGCAGGAACCGGGGCTACAATCAGCCCCAGCATTTT.